This note documents a single T cell receptor (beta chain) sequence. Trimming cost V 4 bases and J 0 bases; bases outside gene matches: 9. This CDR3 comprises 18 residues. CDR1 and CDR2 from the germline V gene are SGHNT and YYREEE (reference sequence). This specimen belongs to a study of blood T cell repertoires in COVID-19. The method was immunoSEQ multiplex PCR; TCRdb's version includes in-frame clones alone and lacks a portion of them. The sample consists of under 250,000 clones, around 80% of them appearing once. The chain has TRBV5-4 and TRBJ2-3, with 12 bases aligning to TRBD2. The specimen was peripheral blood. This clonotype was obtained from a human donor in a cohort sampled during active COVID-19. The CDR3 protein is CASSEGLAGIFSTDTQYF. DNA of the CDR3: TGTGCCAGCAGCGAAGGACTAGCGGGGATCTTTAGCACAGATACGCAGTATTTT.